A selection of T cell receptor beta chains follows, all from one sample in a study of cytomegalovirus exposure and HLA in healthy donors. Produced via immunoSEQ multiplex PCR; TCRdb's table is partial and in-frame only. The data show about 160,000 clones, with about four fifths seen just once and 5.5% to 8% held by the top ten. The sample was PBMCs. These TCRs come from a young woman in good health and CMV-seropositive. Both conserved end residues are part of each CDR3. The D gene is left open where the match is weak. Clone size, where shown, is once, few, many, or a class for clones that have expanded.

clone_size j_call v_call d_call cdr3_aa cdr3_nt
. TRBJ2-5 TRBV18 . CASSPSELETQYF TGTGCCAGCTCACCCAGCGAGTTGGAGACCCAGTACTTC
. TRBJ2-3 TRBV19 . CASSIDGTANTDTQYF TGTGCCAGTAGTATAGATGGGACTGCGAACACAGATACGCAGTATTTT
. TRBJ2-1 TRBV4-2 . CASSQEGADNEQFF TGTGCCAGCAGCCAAGAGGGGGCGGACAATGAGCAGTTCTTC
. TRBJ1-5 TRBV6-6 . CASSYGRAGRQPQHF TGTGCCAGCAGTTACGGCAGGGCCGGTCGTCAGCCCCAGCATTTT
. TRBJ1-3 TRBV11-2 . CASSLIPGVYSGNTIYF TGTGCCAGCAGCTTAATTCCAGGCGTTTACTCTGGAAACACCATATATTTT
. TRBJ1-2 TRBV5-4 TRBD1 CASSSGQGANYGYTF TGTGCCAGCAGCTCTGGACAGGGGGCGAACTATGGCTACACCTTC
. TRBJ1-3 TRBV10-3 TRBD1 CAIGDRDRGLGNTIYF TGTGCCATCGGAGACCGGGACAGGGGACTTGGAAACACCATATATTTT
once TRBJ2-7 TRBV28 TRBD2 CASQRGGGQYEQYF TGTGCCAGCCAGCGGGGGGGCGGTCAGTACGAGCAGTACTTC
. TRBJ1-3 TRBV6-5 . CASSYSPRENTIYF TGTGCCAGCAGTTACTCACCGAGGGAAAACACCATATATTTT
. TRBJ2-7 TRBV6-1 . CASSIRSYEQYF TGTGCCAGCAGTATCAGATCCTACGAGCAGTACTTC
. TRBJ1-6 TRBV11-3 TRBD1 CASSSGQGNSPLHF TGTGCCAGCAGCTCAGGACAGGGGAATTCACCCCTCCACTTT
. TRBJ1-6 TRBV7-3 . CASSLATNSPLHF TGTGCCAGCAGCCTGGCAACGAATTCACCCCTCCACTTT
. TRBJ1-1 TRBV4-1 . CASSQYPGRVLQRWNTEAFF TGCGCCAGCAGCCAATATCCAGGGAGGGTCCTTCAGAGGTGGAACACTGAAGCTTTCTTT
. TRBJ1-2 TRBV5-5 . CASSPPSRGYANYGYTF TGTGCCAGCAGTCCACCCTCCCGGGGTTACGCCAACTATGGCTACACCTTC
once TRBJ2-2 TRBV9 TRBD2 CASSPRSGAITGELFF TGTGCCAGCAGCCCCCGTAGCGGGGCGATCACCGGGGAGCTGTTTTTT
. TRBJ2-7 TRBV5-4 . CASSPGGTYEQYF TGTGCCAGCAGTCCCGGTGGGACTTACGAGCAGTACTTC
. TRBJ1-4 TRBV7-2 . CASSLGGKDEKLFF TGTGCCAGCAGCTTAGGAGGCAAGGATGAAAAACTGTTTTTT
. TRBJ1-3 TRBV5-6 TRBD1 CASSPTGGLSGNTIYF TGTGCCAGCAGCCCGACAGGGGGACTCTCTGGAAACACCATATATTTT
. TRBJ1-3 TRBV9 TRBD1 CASSAGQVRGNTIYF TGTGCCAGCAGCGCGGGACAGGTGAGAGGAAACACCATATATTTT
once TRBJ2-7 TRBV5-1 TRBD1 CASSSQGEHYEQYF TGCGCCAGCAGCTCACAGGGGGAACACTACGAGCAGTACTTC
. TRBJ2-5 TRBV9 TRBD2 CASSVEAGGLETQYF TGTGCCAGCAGCGTAGAAGCGGGAGGACTAGAGACCCAGTACTTC
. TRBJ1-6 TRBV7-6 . CASSLEVRNSPLHF TGTGCCAGCAGCCTGGAGGTGAGAAATTCACCCCTCCACTTT
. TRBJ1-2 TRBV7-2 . CASGGSGQGGYTF TGTGCCAGCGGGGGCTCAGGCCAGGGGGGCTACACCTTC
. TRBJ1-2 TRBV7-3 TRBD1 CASSSWPFLDRATYGYTF TGTGCCAGCAGCTCTTGGCCCTTCCTGGACAGGGCCACCTATGGCTACACCTTC
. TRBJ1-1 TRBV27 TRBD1 CAGRFTDRPNTEAFF TGTGCCGGCAGATTTACGGACAGGCCGAACACTGAAGCTTTCTTT
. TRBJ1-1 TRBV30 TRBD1 CARSEGTGGTEAFF TGTGCCCGGAGTGAGGGGACAGGGGGAACTGAAGCTTTCTTT
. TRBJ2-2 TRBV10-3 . CAIGRGGTGELFF TGTGCCATCGGCAGGGGTGGGACCGGGGAGCTGTTTTTT
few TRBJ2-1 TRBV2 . CASSEALESGWNEQFF TGTGCCAGCAGTGAAGCGCTTGAGAGCGGATGGAATGAGCAGTTCTTC
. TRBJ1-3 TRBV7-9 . CASSLVQSGNTIYF TGTGCCAGCAGCTTAGTTCAGTCTGGAAACACCATATATTTT
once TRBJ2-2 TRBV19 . CASSRQVNTGELFF TGTGCCAGTAGTCGCCAGGTGAACACCGGGGAGCTGTTTTTT
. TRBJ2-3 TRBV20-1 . CSARERAPQYF TGCAGTGCTAGAGAGCGAGCCCCGCAGTATTTT
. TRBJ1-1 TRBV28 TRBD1 CASSLGTGGTEAFF TGTGCCAGCAGTCTAGGGACAGGGGGCACTGAAGCTTTCTTT